The entry that follows covers one T cell receptor beta chain sequence. Assay used: immunoSEQ multiplex PCR; TCRdb lists only in-frame clones, some missing. The repertoire holds about 130,000 clones, roughly 88% seen once, with roughly 2.6% in the top ten. The source of the sample is a study of PD-L1 blockade in urothelial cancer. At the level of the study: Patients' histories included 0 to 3 prior chemotherapy regimens.

Time point in this sample: peripheral blood 6 weeks after treatment start. Specimen: PBMCs, collected around atezolizumab (anti-PD-L1) treatment. This TCR was sampled from a man aged 50 to 59 with urothelial cancer.

The CDR3 DNA sequence: TGTGCCACCAGCAGAGGGGGGACAGGGGAGTCCGGGGAGCTGTTTTTT. Protein sequence: CATSRGGTGESGELFF. The chain links TRBV15 to TRBJ2-2, with TRBD1 identical over 10 bases. CDR3 length: 16 residues. Per germline, CDR1 LNHNV and CDR2 YYDKDF (reference sequence). Trimming at V came to 1 base and at J to 6 bases, leaving 5 bases not matched to a gene.